This T cell receptor (beta chain) was recorded in a study of T cells in Graves' hyperthyroidism and ophthalmopathy (dated by TCRdb to between 2019 and 2020). Context from the whole study: Peripheral blood was sampled at the time of initial diagnosis, prior to any treatment. The 95 to 100 discovery patients were divided at random into training and test sets in a 7:3 ratio. TCR Vbeta CDR3 sequencing of around 130 peripheral blood samples (roughly 43 ophthalmopathy, roughly 74 hyperthyroidism and some 17 progressor patients) is reported in the paper. To identify distinguishing TCR V-J signatures, a discovery cohort of about a hundred patients was used, comprising 40 to 45 with Graves' ophthalmopathy and around 60 with stable Graves' hyperthyroidism. In addition, the study compared T-cell repertoires in thyroid tissue and in blood from five to seven Graves' hyperthyroidism patients. After sampling, hyperthyroidism patients received methimazole starting at 30 mg daily, and ophthalmopathy patients received high-dose intravenous methylprednisolone. Prospective prediction of ophthalmopathy was tested in an independent validation cohort consisting of 18 hyperthyroidism patients and about 17 patients who later progressed to ophthalmopathy. Findings and caveats that apply to the study as a whole: In validation, the model predicted progression to ophthalmopathy with 60% to 71% sensitivity and around 72% specificity, a median of approximately 6.7 months before onset. Most expanded thyroid clonotypes (frequency above 0.001) were also found in blood, which suggests that blood repertoires may mirror thyroid immune responses. In cross-validation, a model built on a 13 V-J signature told ophthalmopathy apart from stable hyperthyroidism with roughly 87% sensitivity and approximately 81% specificity, and in testing the same model reached 80%/75%. No statistical method was used to fix the sample size in advance, and group allocation was not hidden from the investigators.

As for this clonotype: The antigen it recognizes is unknown. A read error may explain this, as a much larger clone is one base away.

The germline V gene yields MNHEY for CDR1 and SVGAGI for CDR2. V and J are truncated by 2 bases and 4 bases respectively, leaving an intervening sequence of 11 bases. Taken from cysteine to phenylalanine, the CDR3 has 14 residues. CDR3 DNA only is kept here, 42 bases in frame from base 1. Graves' hyperthyroidism was defined as stable when no progression to ophthalmopathy occurred over 18 months of follow-up. Hyperthyroidism patients were newly diagnosed, had a disease duration of under 2 months, and were aged 18 to 65 years. Exclusion was applied to patients with uncontrolled infections, other autoimmune diseases, pregnancy or lactation. Diagnoses were based on clinical symptoms, serum thyroxine and TRAb, thyroid ultrasound and orbital computed tomography. Ficoll-Paque density gradient centrifugation was used to isolate PBMCs from approximately 10 ml of fresh peripheral blood. Trizol reagent was used to extract total RNA, and RNA quality was then checked on an Agilent 2100 Bioanalyzer.

TCR beta CDR3 regions were amplified from RNA transcripts. A first-round RT-PCR of the TCR CDR3 used the HTBI primer set with the Qiagen OneStep RT-PCR kit. A second multiplex PCR round built the libraries, followed by size selection and purification. Libraries were sequenced paired-end with 100 bp reads on an Illumina HiSeq2000. Per the original workflow: SOAPnuke was used to process the raw data, throwing out any read that contained adapters or uncalled bases, had a mean Phred below 15, or lacked an exact constant-primer or identifier match. COPE v1.2.5 was used to merge the high-quality paired reads, and each unique nucleotide sequence was defined as a clonotype. MiTCR v1.1 was used to align the clonotypes against IMGT TRBV, TRBD and TRBJ reference segments. Only V-J combinations with frequency above 0.0001, covering approximately 99% of repertoires, were analysed. The TCS score was defined as the ratio of F50 (clonal expansion) to E x V (chaos), calculated using BLOSUM62-based TCRdist between CDR3 peptides within each V-J. Welch's t-statistics and random forest reduced roughly 500 V-J features to under 15, which were used in a naive Bayes classifier (R e1071). TCRdb handled the public reads itself, with Q25 trimming in fastp and clone calling in MiXCR, and kept productive beta chains. Rows with one shared CDR3 protein collapse into an entry with the most common genes and DNA. The V and J calls follow TCRdb's processing rather than the paper's. The sample table contains hundreds of thousands of distinct CDR3 sequences; only one count was recorded for around 15% of them. The leading ten clones occupy more than 8.5% of the sample.

Material: blood. The sequence links TRBV6-5 to TRBJ2-5, with the D gene too uncertain to name. The sequence derives from a woman in her late teens or twenties with Graves' hyperthyroidism. The sequenced DNA: TGTGCCAGCAGTTACGGAGCCAGTCGAGAGACCCAGTACTTC. This yields the protein CASSYGASRETQYF.